This TCR beta chain was identified during a study of blood T cell repertoires in COVID-19. Study summary: Acute and convalescent COVID-19 specimens originated in the United States, Italy and Spain.

In germline, CDR1 is MNHEY, CDR2 SMNVEV (reference sequence). The V and J ends lost 0 bases and 7 bases respectively, with 13 bases between them. CDR3 size: 16 residues. Sequencing used immunoSEQ multiplex PCR; TCRdb keeps in-frame clones, though not all of them. This sample has a few hundred thousand clones, with 70% to 85% found just once. Patients at the Seattle site were enrolled during active infection and followed longitudinally. The sequencing sample was made of peripheral blood. The chain joins TRBV27 to TRBJ1-6; TRBD1 is a possible D gene (5 bases). The clonotype was recovered from a human donor with COVID-19, enrolled during active disease. The donor label of this sample is uncertain. The chain's CDR3 is CASSLSPWQGNSPLHF. The DNA for the CDR3 is TGTGCCAGCAGTTTATCGCCTTGGCAGGGAAATTCACCCCTCCACTTT.